These 20 T cell receptor beta chains were sequenced from one sample in a study of blood T cell repertoires in COVID-19. The assay was immunoSEQ multiplex PCR, and TCRdb's table has in-frame clones only and misses some. The sample lists about 68,000 clones, roughly 80% occurring once. The specimen was peripheral blood. These receptors all come from a man aged 50 to 60 with active COVID-19.

This clone was counted a single time. V is TRBV7-8 and J is TRBJ1-5; D uncertain. The CDR3 extends over 14 amino acids. Germline V lookup: CDR1 SGHVS, CDR2 FQNEAQ. V gave up 2 bases and J gave up 7 bases, with 12 bases separating them. This chain's CDR3 is CASSLLRSEQPQHF. The CDR3 DNA sequence: TGTGCCAGCAGCTTATTGAGATCGGAGCAGCCCCAGCATTTT.

J is TRBJ2-5 and V is TRBV5-4, with a tentative D call TRBD1 (5 bases). Germline CDR1 and CDR2: SGHNT and YYREEE (reference sequence). V gave up 2 bases and J gave up 1 base, with 9 bases separating them. The CDR3 has 14 amino acids. The CDR3 is CASSLQVGQETQYF. CDR3 DNA sequence: TGTGCCAGCAGCTTACAGGTCGGCCAAGAGACCCAGTACTTC.

This rearrangement joins TRBV28 to TRBJ2-7, with 8 bases aligning to TRBD2. Germline values: CDR1 MDHEN, CDR2 SYDVKM. The trim removed 6 bases at V and 4 bases at J, leaving 5 bases unmatched. The CDR3 runs 13 residues. CDR3 protein: CASRSGGTYEQYF. CDR3 nucleotide sequence: TGTGCCAGCAGAAGCGGGGGTACGTACGAGCAGTACTTC.

Comment on this clone: Other DNA sequences from this sample encode an identical CDR3 as well. V usage is TRBV7-2 and J usage is TRBJ2-3, with D possibly matching TRBD1 (7 bases). V shed 4 bases and J shed 6 bases, with 11 bases lying between them. From germline, CDR1 is SGHTA and CDR2 FQGNSA. The CDR3 sequence is 13 residues long. CDR3: CASSSRGADTQYF. In nucleotides, the CDR3 is TGTGCCAGCAGCTCCAGGGGGGCCGATACGCAGTATTTT.

By sample share, this clone is medium-sized. The sample holds other DNA sequences that translate to the same CDR3. The J gene is TRBJ2-7, the V gene TRBV6-5, with D possibly TRBD2 on 6 matching bases. Trimming took off 1 base at V and 4 bases at J, with 8 bases between the two ends. CDR1 is MNHEY and CDR2 is SVGAGI in the germline V gene. The CDR3 covers 13 residues. The CDR3 here is CASSYYGGYEQYF. The CDR3 DNA reads TGTGCCAGCAGTTACTATGGGGGGTACGAGCAGTACTTC.

The chain combines TRBV5-1 with TRBJ2-6; no definite D call. The germline CDR1 and CDR2 sequences are SGHRS and YFSETQ. The ends were cut back, 4 bases at V and 0 bases at J, with 5 bases in the middle. The CDR3 consists of 14 residues. The CDR3 DNA sequence: TGCGCCAGCAGCGCGAACTCTGGGGCCAACGTCCTGACTTTC. Its protein is CASSANSGANVLTF.

The CDR3 loop is CASSSQLLAWFF. The CDR3 nucleotides are TGTGCCAGCAGTTCTCAATTACTAGCATGGTTCTTC. The gene calls are TRBV6-5 and TRBJ2-1; possibly TRBD2 for D (6 bases). V was clipped by 4 bases and J by 15 bases, with 16 bases between them. This CDR3 region has 12 residues. CDR1 and CDR2 (germline): MNHEY, SVGAGI.

The chain joins TRBV5-6 to TRBJ2-7; 9 bases align to TRBD2. This CDR3 has 15 amino acids. With V trimmed by 3 bases and J by 3 bases, 7 bases remained unmatched. CDR1 and CDR2 (germline): SGHDT, YYEEEE. CDR3 loop: CASSSASGGFYEQYF. CDR3 DNA sequence: TGTGCCAGCAGCTCCGCCAGCGGGGGGTTCTACGAGCAGTACTTC.

In this sample, this clone turned up once. The chain uses TRBV27 and TRBJ2-1, with 7 bases identical to TRBD1. The ends lost 10 bases at V and 0 bases at J; junction bases unmatched: 3. Germline loops: CDR1 MNHEY, CDR2 SMNVEV (reference sequence). The CDR3 length is 13 residues. The CDR3 loop reads CAIRGRSYNEQFF. CDR3 DNA: TGTGCCATAAGGGGGCGCTCCTACAATGAGCAGTTCTTC.

The chain couples TRBV5-1 to TRBJ2-5; TRBD2 matches 8 bases. The V and J ends lost 3 bases and 1 base, in that order; junction bases with no gene match: 5. The V gene's germline CDR1 is SGHRS and CDR2 YFSETQ. The CDR3 has 15 amino acids. The CDR3 spells CASSSTGTSQETQYF. The CDR3 DNA reads TGCGCCAGCAGCTCGACCGGGACTAGCCAAGAGACCCAGTACTTC.

This clone showed up just once. This chain connects TRBV2 to TRBJ2-1; TRBD2 aligns across 11 bases. The CDR3 runs 15 residues. Germline CDR1 reads SNHLY; CDR2 reads FYNNEI. V trimming: 2 bases; J trimming: 5 bases; junction bases outside the gene matches: 2. CDR3 loop: CASSENSGGDNEQFF. The CDR3 nucleotides read TGTGCCAGCAGTGAAAATAGCGGGGGGGACAATGAGCAGTTCTTC.

This chain joins TRBV2 and TRBJ1-2; TRBD1 matches at 8 bases. This CDR3 is built from 14 residues. V lost 7 bases and J lost 4; bases outside the gene matches: 8. Germline CDR1 and CDR2: SNHLY and FYNNEI. The chain's CDR3 is CASNGWTGTYGYTF. DNA of the CDR3: TGTGCCAGCAACGGGTGGACAGGGACCTATGGCTACACCTTC. Variable domain in full (rest from reference TRBV2 and TRBJ1-2): EPEVTQTPSHQVTQMGQEVILRCVPISNHLYFYWYRQILGQKVEFLVSFYNNEISEKSEIFDDQFSVERPDGSNFTLKIRSTKLEDSAMYFCASNGWTGTYGYTFGSGTRLTVV.

The chain uses TRBV6-5 and TRBJ2-3; possibly TRBD1 for D (6 bases). Trimming took off 10 bases at V and 2 bases at J, with 16 bases between the two ends. This CDR3 has 14 residues. Germline CDR1 and CDR2: MNHEY and SVGAGI. The CDR3 DNA reads as TGTGCCATCCCCGGGACAAAAAACACAGATACGCAGTATTTT. Translation gives CAIPGTKNTDTQYF.

The CDR3 is CASSFGLLQGINGYTF. CDR3 DNA sequence: TGTGCCAGCAGCTTTGGCCTTCTACAGGGTATCAATGGCTACACCTTC. The genes are TRBV5-4 and TRBJ1-2; possibly TRBD1 for D (6 bases). V was trimmed by 2 bases and J by 6 bases, leaving 20 bases between them. This CDR3 spans 16 amino acids. Germline V gene data show CDR1 as SGHNT and CDR2 as YYREEE (reference sequence).

The chain employs TRBV15 and TRBJ2-6; D may be TRBD1 (6 bases). The CDR3 totals 15 residues. V dropped 5 bases and J dropped 0 bases, with 8 bases sitting between them. Germline assignment: CDR1 LNHNV and CDR2 YYDKDF (reference sequence). CDR3 sequence (DNA): TGTGCCACCAGCCAGGGGAGCTCTGGGGCCAACGTCCTGACTTTC. This encodes CATSQGSSGANVLTF.

By share, this clone counts as large. The chain is built from TRBV5-6 and TRBJ2-7; 9 bases agree with TRBD1. The V gene's germline CDR1 is SGHDT and CDR2 YYEEEE. The CDR3 length is 14 residues. V lost 2 bases to trimming and J lost 6 bases; unmatched junction nucleotides: 6. The CDR3 sequence is CASSLGTGFLEQYF. CDR3 nucleotides: TGTGCCAGCAGCTTAGGGACAGGGTTTCTCGAGCAGTACTTC.

V usage is TRBV18 and J usage is TRBJ1-3; the D gene is possibly TRBD1 (5 bases). The germline gives CDR1 KGHSH, CDR2 LQKENI. Trimming left V 3 bases short and J 0 bases short, with 9 bases between. The CDR3 covers 15 residues. The CDR3 coding sequence is TGTGCCAGCTCACCTTCAGGGTTCTCTGGAAACACCATATATTTT. Protein sequence: CASSPSGFSGNTIYF.

The CDR3 nucleotides are TGCAGTGCTAGTCCTGGGGGCCATCCTTATCAGCCCCAGCATTTT. Its protein product is CSASPGGHPYQPQHF. This chain joins TRBV20-1 and TRBJ1-5, with a tentative D call TRBD1 (6 bases). The CDR3 length is 15 residues. V was pared by 3 bases and J by 5 bases, with 17 bases between. The germline V gene encodes CDR1 DFQATT and CDR2 SNEGSKA (reference sequence).

This rearrangement joins TRBV19 to TRBJ1-2, with 7 bases fitting TRBD1. Germline trimming cut 6 bases from V and 8 bases from J; bases unmatched to any gene: 9. The CDR3 is made up of 13 amino acids. The germline V gene encodes CDR1 LNHDA and CDR2 SQIVND (reference sequence). CDR3 sequence: CASRTTGDDGYTF. DNA of the CDR3: TGTGCCAGTAGGACCACAGGGGATGACGGCTACACCTTC.

This rearrangement joins TRBV10-1 to TRBJ1-1; D gene unclear. The germline V gene has CDR1 WNHNN and CDR2 SYGVQD (reference sequence). V was trimmed by 4 bases and J by 6 bases, leaving 12 bases between them. The CDR3 contains 13 residues. In DNA form, the CDR3 reads TGCGCCAGCAGTGTTAACCGGAGGGCTGAAGCTTTCTTT. This translates into CASSVNRRAEAFF.